These 6 T cell receptor beta chains share one sample of origin, sequenced in a study of cytomegalovirus exposure and HLA in healthy donors (dated by TCRdb to about 2017). Library creation used the immunoSEQ multiplex PCR assay. This immuneACCESS table, as held by TCRdb, lists in-frame sequences with V and J called but not all clones. Of the missing ones, under half trace to an unresolved V gene in checked studies; the others have no known cause. The sample yields about 200,000 clones; about 81% were counted once. The top ten hold 1.2% of the sample. The sample taken for sequencing was PBMCs. These receptors were taken from a woman younger than 45 in good health and CMV-seronegative.

This clone was counted once. The chain carries TRBV14 and TRBJ1-2; D uncertain. The CDR3 length is 14 residues. V lost 3 bases, J lost 3 bases, and 11 bases lay in between. Per germline, CDR1 SGHDN and CDR2 FVKESK. This CDR3 is CASSQPGNYYGYTF. The CDR3 DNA is TGTGCCAGCAGCCAGCCCGGGAACTACTATGGCTACACCTTC.

J is TRBJ2-3 and V is TRBV30; 9 bases align to TRBD2. CDR3 length: 14 amino acids. Looked up from germline, CDR1 is GTSNPN and CDR2 is SVGIG (reference sequence). J lost 5 bases, V lost 2 bases, and 5 bases had no gene match. The CDR3 bases are TGTGCCTGGAGTAAGGCGGGAGGGGGAGATACGCAGTATTTT. Translation gives CAWSKAGGGDTQYF. Based on the CDR3 plus reference TRBV30 and TRBJ2-3, the full variable domain is SQTIHQWPATLVQPVGSPLSLECTVEGTSNPNLYWYRQAAGRGLQLLFYSVGIGQISSEVPQNLSASRPQDRQFILSSKKLLLSDSGFYLCAWSKAGGGDTQYFGPGTRLTVL.

This clone was detected a few times. The V call is TRBV14, the J call TRBJ2-7; a possible D gene is TRBD2 (5 bases). This CDR3 has 13 amino acids. CDR1 and CDR2 (germline): SGHDN, FVKESK. The germline V and J ends were trimmed by 6 bases and 7 bases, with 16 bases remaining between them. The CDR3 reads CASSLTPGGEQYF. DNA of the CDR3: TGTGCCAGCAGTCTCACCCCAGGAGGAGAGCAGTACTTC. Based on the CDR3 plus reference TRBV14 and TRBJ2-7, the full variable domain is EAGVTQFPSHSVIEKGQTVTLRCDPISGHDNLYWYRRVMGKEIKFLLHFVKESKQDESGMPNNRFLAERTGGTYSTLKVQPAELEDSGVYFCASSLTPGGEQYFGPGTRLTVT.

The chain recombines TRBV10-1 with TRBJ2-1, with D possibly matching TRBD1 (5 bases). The CDR3 is 12 amino acids. Trimming removed 4 bases from V and 7 bases from J, with 8 bases in between. Germline V gene sequence: CDR1 WNHNN, CDR2 SYGVQD (reference sequence). CDR3 coding DNA: TGCGCCAGCAGTGCCAACAGGAATGAGCAGTTCTTC. Translation: CASSANRNEQFF.

DNA for the CDR3: TGCGCCAGCAGCCCCTCTGAGGCTCAAAACACTGAAGCTTTCTTT. This encodes CASSPSEAQNTEAFF. This chain links TRBV5-1 with TRBJ1-1; D unclear. The V end was cut by 4 bases, the J end by 2 bases, with 15 bases between. The CDR3 loop spans 15 amino acids. Germline V gives CDR1 SGHRS, CDR2 YFSETQ.

The V and J genes are TRBV2 and TRBJ2-3; 12 bases are a match to TRBD2. V gave up 3 bases and J gave up 5 bases; unmatched junction bases: 6. This CDR3 is 16 amino acids long. Looked up from germline, CDR1 is SNHLY and CDR2 is FYNNEI. The CDR3 DNA follows: TGTGCCAGCAGTGATCTACTAGCGGGGGGAGAAGATACGCAGTATTTT. Protein product: CASSDLLAGGEDTQYF.